This TCR beta chain was captured by sequencing in a study of blood T cells in healthy people across ages. Trimming cost V 0 bases and J 9 bases, with 14 bases left between them. There are 15 residues in the CDR3. The germline gives CDR1 WNHNN, CDR2 SYGVQD (reference sequence). PCR was performed a second time for about 7 to 11 cycles using a sample-barcoded 5' primer and a J-beta primer mix. TCRdb itself ran the 5' RACE reads through MiXCR, one entry per CDR3 protein. The data contain approximately 810,000 distinct CDR3 sequences, around 28% of them singletons. Source material: blood. The clonotype comes from an elderly woman in good health. V gene TRBV10-1 combines with J gene TRBJ2-2, with a weak D call TRBD1 (5 bases). The DNA of the CDR3 is TGCGCCAGCAGTGAGTCGCGGCAGGGCCCTAGGGAGCTGTTTTTT. Residues: CASSESRQGPRELFF.